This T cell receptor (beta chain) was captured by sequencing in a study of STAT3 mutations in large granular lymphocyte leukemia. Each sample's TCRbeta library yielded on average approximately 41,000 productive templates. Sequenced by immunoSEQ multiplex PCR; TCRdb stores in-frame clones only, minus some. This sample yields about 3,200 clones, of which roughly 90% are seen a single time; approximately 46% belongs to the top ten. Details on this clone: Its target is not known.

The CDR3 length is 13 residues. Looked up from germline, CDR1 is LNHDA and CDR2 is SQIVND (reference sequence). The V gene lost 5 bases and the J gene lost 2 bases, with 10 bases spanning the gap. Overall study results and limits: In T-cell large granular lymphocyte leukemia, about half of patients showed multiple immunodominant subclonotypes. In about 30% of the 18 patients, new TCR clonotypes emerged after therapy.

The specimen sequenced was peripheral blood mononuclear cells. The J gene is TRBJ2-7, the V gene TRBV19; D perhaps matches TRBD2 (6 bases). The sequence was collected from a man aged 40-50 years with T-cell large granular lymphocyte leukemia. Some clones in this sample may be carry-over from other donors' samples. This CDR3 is CASSAGSTYEQYF. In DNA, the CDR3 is TGTGCCAGTAGTGCCGGGAGTACCTACGAGCAGTACTTC.